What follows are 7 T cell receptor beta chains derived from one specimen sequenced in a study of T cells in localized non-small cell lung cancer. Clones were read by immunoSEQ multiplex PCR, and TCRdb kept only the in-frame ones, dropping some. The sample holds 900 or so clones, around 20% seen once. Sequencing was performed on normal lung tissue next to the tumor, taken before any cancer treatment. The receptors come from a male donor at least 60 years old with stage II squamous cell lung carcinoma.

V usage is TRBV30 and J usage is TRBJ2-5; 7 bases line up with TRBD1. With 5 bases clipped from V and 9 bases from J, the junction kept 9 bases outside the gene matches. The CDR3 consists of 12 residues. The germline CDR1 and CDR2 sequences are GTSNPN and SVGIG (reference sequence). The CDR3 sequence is CAWDRQGLPQYF. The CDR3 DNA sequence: TGTGCCTGGGACAGACAGGGATTGCCCCAGTACTTC. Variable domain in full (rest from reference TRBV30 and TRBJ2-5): SQTIHQWPATLVQPVGSPLSLECTVEGTSNPNLYWYRQAAGRGLQLLFYSVGIGQISSEVPQNLSASRPQDRQFILSSKKLLLSDSGFYLCAWDRQGLPQYFGPGTRLLVL.

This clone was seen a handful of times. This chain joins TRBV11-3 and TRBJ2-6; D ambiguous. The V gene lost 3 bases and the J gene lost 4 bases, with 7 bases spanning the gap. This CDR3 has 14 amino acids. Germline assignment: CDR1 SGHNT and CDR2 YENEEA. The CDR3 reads CASSFDWGANVLTF. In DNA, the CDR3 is TGTGCCAGCAGCTTCGACTGGGGGGCCAACGTCCTGACTTTC.

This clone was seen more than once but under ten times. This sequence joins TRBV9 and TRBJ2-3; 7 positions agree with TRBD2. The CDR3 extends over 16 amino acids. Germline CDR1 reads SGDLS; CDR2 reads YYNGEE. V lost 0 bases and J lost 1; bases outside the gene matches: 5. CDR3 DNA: TGTGCCAGCAGCGTAGGCGGGGAGGGCGGCACAGATACGCAGTATTTT. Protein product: CASSVGGEGGTDTQYF.

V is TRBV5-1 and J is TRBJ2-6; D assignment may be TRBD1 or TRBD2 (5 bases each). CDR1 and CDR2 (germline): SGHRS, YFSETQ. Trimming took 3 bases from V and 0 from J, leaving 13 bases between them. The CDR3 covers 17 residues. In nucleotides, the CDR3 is TGCGCCAGCAGCTCCACCATGGGGGTCTCTGGGGCCAACGTCCTGACTTTC. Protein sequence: CASSSTMGVSGANVLTF. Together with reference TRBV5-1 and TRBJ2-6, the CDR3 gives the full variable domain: KAGVTQTPRYLIKTRGQQVTLSCSPISGHRSVSWYQQTPGQGLQFLFEYFSETQRNKGNFPGRFSGRQFSNSRSEMNVSTLELGDSALYLCASSSTMGVSGANVLTFGAGSRLTVL.

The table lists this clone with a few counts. The CDR3 sequence is CASTFLREGRIYNEQFF. The CDR3 DNA reads as TGTGCCAGCACTTTTCTACGGGAGGGCCGTATATACAATGAGCAGTTCTTC. The chain links TRBV6-8 to TRBJ2-1, with 8 bases that match TRBD2. The V gene end was trimmed by 7 bases and the J gene end by 4 bases; junction bases not matched to a gene: 15. The germline V gene encodes CDR1 MNHGY and CDR2 SAAAGT. The CDR3 extends over 17 amino acids.

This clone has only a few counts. Here the CDR3 reads CASSFQPSGSSYNEQFF. As DNA, the CDR3 is TGTGCCAGCAGCTTCCAGCCTAGCGGGAGCTCCTACAATGAGCAGTTCTTC. The rearrangement links TRBV11-3 to TRBJ2-1; 10 bases agree with TRBD2. Trimming removed 3 bases from V and 0 bases from J; junction bases left unmatched: 5. The CDR3 is 17 amino acids. Germline CDR1 reads SGHNT; CDR2 reads YENEEA.

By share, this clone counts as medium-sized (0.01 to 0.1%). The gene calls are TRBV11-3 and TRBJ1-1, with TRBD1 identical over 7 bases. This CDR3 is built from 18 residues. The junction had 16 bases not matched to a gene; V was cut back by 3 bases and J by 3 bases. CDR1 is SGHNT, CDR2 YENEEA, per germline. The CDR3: CASSLAEGTVGRDTEAFF. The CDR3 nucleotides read TGTGCCAGCAGCTTGGCCGAGGGGACAGTGGGGAGGGACACTGAAGCTTTCTTT. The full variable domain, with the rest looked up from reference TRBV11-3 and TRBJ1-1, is EAGVVQSPRYKIIEKKQPVAFWCNPISGHNTLYWYLQNLGQGPELLIRYENEEAVDDSQLPKDRFSAERLKGVDSTLKIQPAELGDSAVYLCASSLAEGTVGRDTEAFFGQGTRLTVV.